The sample holds many counts of the clone carrying this T cell receptor (beta chain). The antigen is undetermined. The source of the sample is a study of T-cell reconstitution after alpha-beta-depleted transplantation in children. Broader study findings: Reports say that about two months after transplant, the alpha-beta T cells came out of several hundred graft clones that had expanded. Surviving thymic progenitors and recipient T cells were the source of high TCRbeta diversity at day 60 in some patients. Hyperexpanded clones declined; after one year, newly produced T cells mostly supplied diversity.

Germline assignment: CDR1 MNHEY and CDR2 SMNVEV (reference sequence). Trimming shortened V by 6 bases and J by 4 bases, and 18 bases separated the two germline ends. This CDR3 is built from 15 residues. During its preparation, the TCRbeta library received unique molecular identifiers. Via MiXCR, TCRdb re-called the PCR reads, giving one row per CDR3 protein. The data show about 460,000 distinct CDR3 sequences, with roughly a tenth seen just once and about 2.1% held by the top ten. This TCR derives from a child aged 2-15 years with inherited bone marrow failure, due to receive a stem cell transplant. The chain carries TRBV27 and TRBJ2-5, with D perhaps TRBD1 (6 bases). Sequencing used PBMCs, obtained before TCRalphabeta/CD19-depleted stem cell transplant. The CDR3 DNA follows: TGTGCCAGCAGCCCTAGCCAGGGGTTCCCAGAGACCCAGTACTTC. Amino acids: CASSPSQGFPETQYF.